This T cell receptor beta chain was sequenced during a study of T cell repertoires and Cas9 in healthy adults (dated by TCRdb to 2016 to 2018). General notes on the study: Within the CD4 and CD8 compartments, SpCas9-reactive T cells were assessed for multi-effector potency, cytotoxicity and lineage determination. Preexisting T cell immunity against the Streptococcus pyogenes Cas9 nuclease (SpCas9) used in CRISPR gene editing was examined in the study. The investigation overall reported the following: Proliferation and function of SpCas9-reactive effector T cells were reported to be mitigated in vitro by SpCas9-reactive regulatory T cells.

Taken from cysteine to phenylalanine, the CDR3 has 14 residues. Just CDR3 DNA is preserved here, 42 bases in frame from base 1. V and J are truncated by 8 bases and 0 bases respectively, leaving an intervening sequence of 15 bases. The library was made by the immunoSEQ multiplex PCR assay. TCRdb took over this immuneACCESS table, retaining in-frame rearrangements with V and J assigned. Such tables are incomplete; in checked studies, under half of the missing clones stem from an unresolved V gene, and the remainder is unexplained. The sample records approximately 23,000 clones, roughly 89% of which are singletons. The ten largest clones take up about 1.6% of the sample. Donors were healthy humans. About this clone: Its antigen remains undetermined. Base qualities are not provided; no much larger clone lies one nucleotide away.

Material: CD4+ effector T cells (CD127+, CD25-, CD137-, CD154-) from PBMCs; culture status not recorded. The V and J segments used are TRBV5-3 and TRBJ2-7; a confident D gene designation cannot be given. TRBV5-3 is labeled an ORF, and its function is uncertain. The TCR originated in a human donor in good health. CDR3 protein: CASSVDQASYEQYF. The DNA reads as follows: TGTGCCAGCAGCGTGGACCAGGCCTCCTACGAGCAGTACTTC.